Sequencing of this TCR beta chain was carried out in a study of blood T cell repertoires in COVID-19. At the level of the study: Samples representing acute and convalescent COVID-19 were sourced from the United States, Italy and Spain. From T cells, B-cell-depleted T cells, or PBMCs came the material, which was cDNA or gDNA.

This table comes from immunoSEQ multiplex PCR, and its TCRdb copy is limited to in-frame clones, with some not included. The table shows about 40,000 clones, with around nine tenths occurring only once. The TCR sequence derives from a human donor in a cohort sampled during active COVID-19. Input material: peripheral blood.

The CDR3 coding sequence is TGCGCCAGCAGCTTGGAAGGGGGTGGTTCCGAGCAGTACTTC. It translates to CASSLEGGGSEQYF. The chain carries TRBV5-1 and TRBJ2-7, with D maybe TRBD1 (6 bases). The CDR3 runs to 14 residues. Germline CDR1 and CDR2: SGHRS and YFSETQ. Trimming shortened V by 0 bases and J by 6 bases, and 13 bases separated the two germline ends.